The clone carrying this T cell receptor beta chain was detected ten times or more. Its antigen remains unknown. This record comes from a study of read filtering for tumor transcriptome and immune sequencing. Study-level points and caveats: Dropping single-read clonotypes raised IR-seq and RNA-seq shared-clonotype correlation. In IR-seq, single-read clonotypes were around 85% of clonotypes but approximately 4% of reads. Compared with RNA-seq, IR-seq gave much higher clonotype depth and reliability.

This CDR3 contains 18 residues. V lost 4 bases to trimming and J lost 8 bases; unmatched junction nucleotides: 20. The germline V gene has CDR1 LGHDT and CDR2 YNNKEL (reference sequence). From roughly 390 ng of RNA, a library with molecular barcoded alpha/delta and beta/gamma adaptors was made. TCRdb processed the reads anew with MiXCR; each CDR3 protein has one entry. This table has roughly 46,000 distinct CDR3 sequences, approximately 12% appearing once. At the time of active disease, bone marrow was collected from every patient. The chain employs TRBV3-1 and TRBJ2-1; 7 positions agree with TRBD2. Sample: a population of CD138-negative cells sorted from bone marrow. This TCR was sampled from a donor aged 40 or over with multiple myeloma. CDR3 sequence reads: CASSPLSTRTRVRDEQFF. The CDR3 nucleotides are TGTGCCAGCAGCCCCCTCTCGACCAGGACTAGGGTTCGAGATGAGCAGTTCTTC.